One and the same sample provided the 10 T cell receptor beta chains below, sequenced in a study of T cell responses to AZD1222 COVID-19 vaccine. Produced via immunoSEQ multiplex PCR; TCRdb's table is partial and in-frame only. The sample lists a few hundred thousand clones; 80% to 95% were seen once. Source: peripheral blood, taken on day 0 of AZD1222 vaccination. The origin of the receptors is an adult in good health.

This clone was counted a single time. This chain connects TRBV19 to TRBJ2-5; 12 nucleotides line up with TRBD2. The CDR3 contains 16 residues. CDR1 and CDR2 from the germline V gene are LNHDA and SQIVND (reference sequence). J gave up 4 bases and V 3 bases, and 6 bases lay outside the gene matches. CDR3 region: CASSIGTSGRGETQYF. DNA of the CDR3: TGTGCCAGTAGTATTGGGACTAGCGGGCGGGGAGAGACCCAGTACTTC.

The V call is TRBV3-1 (or the pseudogene TRBV3-2), the J call TRBJ1-1; D is undetermined. Germline V gene sequence: CDR1 LGHDT, CDR2 YNNKEL (reference sequence). The V end lost 3 bases, the J end lost 4 bases, and 9 bases lay between the germline ends. The CDR3 is 13 amino acids. The CDR3 here is CASSQRLGTEAFF. In DNA form, the CDR3 reads TGTGCCAGCAGCCAGAGGTTAGGCACTGAAGCTTTCTTT.

The chain carries TRBV19 and TRBJ1-5; 7 positions match TRBD1. The CDR3 has 15 amino acids. Germline-derived CDR1 and CDR2 are LNHDA and SQIVND (reference sequence). V dropped 6 bases and J dropped 5; count of bases not matched to a gene: 10. CDR3 amino acids: CASSNGPGGDQPQHF. Written as DNA, the CDR3 is TGTGCCAGTAGCAACGGCCCAGGGGGGGATCAGCCCCAGCATTTT.

Of note for this clone: Other DNA sequences in the same sample also yield this CDR3. This chain connects TRBV28 to TRBJ1-1, with a tentative D call TRBD1 (5 bases). The CDR3 runs 13 residues. Trimming removed 3 bases from V and 1 base from J, with 6 bases in between. CDR1 and CDR2 from the germline V gene are MDHEN and SYDVKM. CDR3 sequence: CASSLGGNTEAFF. The CDR3, as DNA: TGTGCCAGCAGTTTGGGGGGGAACACTGAAGCTTTCTTT.

The chain uses TRBV7-9 and TRBJ2-5; TRBD2 might be the D (5 bases). Per the germline V gene, CDR1 is SEHNR and CDR2 is FQNEAQ (reference sequence). Trimming removed 5 bases from V and 1 base from J, with 14 bases in between. This CDR3 spans 15 amino acids. CDR3 DNA sequence: TGTGCCAGCAGCCTAGAGGTGCGGGTCCAAGAGACCCAGTACTTC. It specifies CASSLEVRVQETQYF.

V is TRBV10-3 and J is TRBJ2-7; 8 bases are a match to TRBD1. This CDR3 is built from 14 residues. The germline V gene encodes CDR1 ENHRY and CDR2 SYGVKD. The V gene end was trimmed by 0 bases and the J gene end by 9 bases; junction bases not matched to a gene: 7. Here the CDR3 reads CAISESYRGKVQYF. For the CDR3, the DNA is TGTGCCATCAGTGAGTCGTACAGGGGGAAGGTGCAGTACTTC.

CDR3: CASRESIREQFF. CDR3 sequence (DNA): TGCGCCAGCAGAGAGAGTATTCGTGAGCAGTTCTTC. V and J are TRBV5-1 and TRBJ2-1; D is uncertain. Between the trimmed V and J ends, which lost 5 bases and 9 bases, there was a span of 12 bases. The CDR3 covers 12 residues. The germline V gene has CDR1 SGHRS and CDR2 YFSETQ.

The rearrangement uses TRBV28 and TRBJ1-6; D is perhaps TRBD1 (6 bases). V lost 2 bases to trimming and J lost 1 base, with 12 bases between them. The CDR3 consists of 17 residues. Germline CDR1 MDHEN, CDR2 SYDVKM. The CDR3 protein is CASSLRSRGSYNSPLHF. The CDR3 DNA reads TGTGCCAGCAGTTTAAGGTCCAGGGGTTCCTATAATTCACCCCTCCACTTT. Filled out from reference TRBV28 and TRBJ1-6, the complete variable domain reads DVKVTQSSRYLVKRTGEKVFLECVQDMDHENMFWYRQDPGLGLRLIYFSYDVKMKEKGDIPEGYSVSREKKERFSLILESASTNQTSMYLCASSLRSRGSYNSPLHFGNGTRLTVT.

J is TRBJ2-7 and V is TRBV5-1; D possibly corresponds to TRBD2 (6 bases). Germline lookup yields CDR1 SGHRS and CDR2 YFSETQ. Trimming pared 5 bases from V and 1 base from J, leaving 10 bases between. The CDR3 is 13 amino acids. The CDR3: CASRRAGSYEQYF. CDR3 in DNA: TGCGCCAGCAGAAGGGCGGGGTCCTACGAGCAGTACTTC.

The rearrangement joins TRBV7-3 to TRBJ2-2; 11 positions match TRBD2. The CDR3 spans 17 residues. The germline CDR1 and CDR2 sequences are SGHTA and FQGTGA. After removal of 5 bases from V and 5 bases from J, the junction contained 10 bases not matched to a gene. The CDR3 loop is CASSPSSGRAGTGELFF. In nucleotides, the CDR3 is TGTGCCAGCAGCCCAAGTAGCGGGAGGGCCGGAACCGGGGAGCTGTTTTTT.